The rows below give T cell receptor beta chains drawn from one sample of a study of cytomegalovirus exposure and HLA in healthy donors. Some clones are missing from TCRdb's copy, which holds only in-frame ones; the method was immunoSEQ multiplex PCR. The repertoire consists of some 340,000 clones, with 87% occurring once and the leading ten covering over 1%. The sequencing sample was made of PBMCs. The receptors were gathered from a woman aged 25-40 years in good health and CMV-seropositive. CDR3s include the opening cysteine and the closing phenylalanine or tryptophan. A D gene is named only where the DNA matches it firmly. Expanded clones get a size class; other rows say once, few or many, or leave the size out.

j_gene,abundance,v_gene,d_gene,CDR3aa,CDR3nt
TRBJ2-3,NA,TRBV5-1,NA,CASSFGGLPTDTQYF,TGCGCCAGCAGCTTTGGGGGACTCCCCACAGATACGCAGTATTTT
TRBJ2-1,NA,TRBV27,TRBD2,CASSLSSGSRDEQFF,TGTGCCAGCAGTTTATCAAGCGGGAGTAGGGATGAGCAGTTCTTC
TRBJ2-3,once,TRBV7-9,NA,CASSFREASSTDTQYF,TGTGCCAGCAGCTTCAGAGAGGCTTCTAGCACAGATACGCAGTATTTT
TRBJ1-4,once,TRBV27,TRBD1,CASSPWTGANEKLFF,TGTGCCAGCAGCCCGTGGACAGGGGCTAATGAAAAACTGTTTTTT
TRBJ1-5,NA,TRBV28,TRBD1,CATFGDRGPYQPQHF,TGTGCCACCTTCGGGGACAGGGGGCCCTATCAGCCCCAGCATTTT
TRBJ2-1,NA,TRBV27,NA,CASSLRTGRNNEQFF,TGTGCCAGCAGTTTACGCACGGGACGAAACAATGAGCAGTTCTTC
TRBJ2-2,NA,TRBV27,NA,CASSRVAGELFF,TGTGCCAGCAGCCGCGTGGCCGGGGAGCTGTTTTTT
TRBJ2-7,NA,TRBV27,NA,CASSLLPLRGANYEQYF,TGTGCCAGCAGTTTATTACCCCTGAGGGGAGCGAACTACGAGCAGTACTTC
TRBJ2-3,NA,TRBV30,NA,CAWSVGSTSTTTDTQYF,TGTGCCTGGAGTGTAGGTAGTACATCGACAACCACAGATACGCAGTATTTT
TRBJ2-7,NA,TRBV28,NA,CASSSLRAGEMDEQYF,TGTGCCAGCAGTTCCCTGAGGGCAGGGGAGATGGACGAGCAGTACTTC
TRBJ2-7,NA,TRBV4-3,NA,CASSQDRAYEQYF,TGCGCCAGCAGCCAAGACAGGGCCTACGAGCAGTACTTC
TRBJ2-1,NA,TRBV7-9,NA,CASSLNNEQFF,TGTGCCAGCAGCTTAAACAATGAGCAGTTCTTC
TRBJ1-2,NA,TRBV5-1,TRBD1,CASSLDDTGGNYGYTF,TGCGCCAGCAGCTTGGACGATACAGGGGGCAACTATGGCTACACCTTC
TRBJ2-1,NA,TRBV7-8,NA,CASSPGDFYNEQFF,TGTGCCAGCAGCCCAGGGGACTTCTACAATGAGCAGTTCTTC
TRBJ2-2,NA,TRBV7-2,NA,CASSTDSTGELFF,TGTGCCAGCAGCACAGACTCCACCGGGGAGCTGTTTTTT
TRBJ1-1,NA,TRBV30,NA,CAWIAADRPNTEAFF,TGTGCCTGGATTGCCGCGGACAGACCGAACACTGAAGCTTTCTTT
TRBJ1-2,NA,TRBV27,NA,CASSLGGGFNYGYTF,TGTGCCAGCAGTTTAGGGGGGGGATTCAACTATGGCTACACCTTC
TRBJ1-2,once,TRBV25-1,TRBD1,CASSPGTGPYGYTF,TGTGCCAGCAGTCCCGGGACAGGGCCCTATGGCTACACCTTC
TRBJ2-1,NA,TRBV29-1,NA,CSVEEGALNEQFF,TGCAGCGTTGAGGAGGGGGCGTTAAATGAGCAGTTCTTC
TRBJ2-2,NA,TRBV5-6,NA,CASSLDWDGELFF,TGTGCCAGCAGCTTGGACTGGGACGGGGAGCTGTTTTTT
TRBJ2-3,NA,TRBV5-1,TRBD1,CASSWRQGMTDTQYF,TGCGCCAGCAGCTGGAGACAGGGAATGACAGATACGCAGTATTTT
TRBJ2-5,NA,TRBV13,NA,CASSLTGHSETQYF,TGTGCCAGCAGCTTAACGGGCCATAGCGAGACCCAGTACTTC
TRBJ2-5,NA,TRBV28,NA,CASSFGPGRQDGGLGTQYF,TGTGCCAGCAGTTTTGGCCCGGGAAGGCAGGATGGCGGGTTGGGGACCCAGTACTTC
TRBJ1-2,few,TRBV4-1,NA,CASSSYYGYTF,TGCGCCAGCAGTAGCTACTATGGCTACACCTTC
TRBJ1-1,few,TRBV30,NA,CAWSHDGLTEAFF,TGTGCCTGGAGTCACGACGGATTAACTGAAGCTTTCTTT
TRBJ2-7,NA,TRBV6-5,TRBD1,CASSYSGTGVFEQYF,TGTGCCAGCAGTTACTCGGGGACAGGGGTTTTCGAGCAGTACTTC
TRBJ1-4,once,TRBV15,NA,CATSRDRGVSNEKLFF,TGTGCCACCAGCAGAGATCGAGGGGTCTCTAATGAAAAACTGTTTTTT
TRBJ2-5,NA,TRBV13,TRBD2,CASSLGRRGGQETQYF,TGTGCCAGCAGCTTAGGAAGGCGGGGGGGCCAAGAGACCCAGTACTTC
TRBJ2-2,NA,TRBV19,NA,CASSQRVAGELFF,TGTGCCAGTAGTCAAAGGGTCGCCGGGGAGCTGTTTTTT